A selection of T cell receptor beta chains follows, all from one sample in a study of CD8 T cells in Susac syndrome. TCRdb ran MiXCR on the immunoSEQ multiplex PCR reads and lists one entry per CDR3 protein. This sample carries about 200,000 distinct CDR3 sequences, approximately 95% of them seen once, and the ten largest clones take 0.082%. Sequencing was performed on CD4+ T cells from PBMCs. The receptors were gathered from a human donor with multiple sclerosis. Both conserved end residues are part of each CDR3. Fields, in order: V gene, J gene, clone size, D gene, CDR3 DNA, CDR3 protein. D genes are given only for firm matches. Clone size is not always given. Where it is, it says once, few, many or a class for expanded clones.

V gene: TRBV7-9
J gene: TRBJ1-1
clone size: NA
D gene: TRBD1
CDR3 DNA: TGTGCCAGCAGCACGGCGGACAGGGAATGGAACACTGAAGCTTTCTTT
CDR3 protein: CASSTADREWNTEAFF

V gene: TRBV9
J gene: TRBJ2-3
clone size: NA
D gene: TRBD1
CDR3 DNA: TGTGCCAGCAGCGTAGAACAGGGGAAAGATACGCAGTATTTT
CDR3 protein: CASSVEQGKDTQYF

V gene: TRBV29-1
J gene: TRBJ1-1
clone size: NA
D gene: NA
CDR3 DNA: TGCAGCGTGAGCTCGGGCCTGAACACTGAAGCTTTCTTT
CDR3 protein: CSVSSGLNTEAFF

V gene: TRBV29-1
J gene: TRBJ1-1
clone size: NA
D gene: NA
CDR3 DNA: TGCAGCGGGACAAACGCCATGAACACTGAAGCTTTCTTT
CDR3 protein: CSGTNAMNTEAFF

V gene: TRBV29-1
J gene: TRBJ2-7
clone size: NA
D gene: NA
CDR3 DNA: TGCAGCCATCGGACTCTTAGGGGAGAGCAGTACTTC
CDR3 protein: CSHRTLRGEQYF

V gene: TRBV30
J gene: TRBJ1-6
clone size: NA
D gene: NA
CDR3 DNA: TGTGCCTGGAGTGGATCCTATAATTCACCCCTCCACTTT
CDR3 protein: CAWSGSYNSPLHF

V gene: TRBV11-3
J gene: TRBJ1-1
clone size: NA
D gene: NA
CDR3 DNA: TGTGCCAGCAGCCGGCTCTGGGGGGAGATGAACACTGAAGCTTTCTTT
CDR3 protein: CASSRLWGEMNTEAFF

V gene: TRBV18
J gene: TRBJ1-2
clone size: NA
D gene: NA
CDR3 DNA: TGTGCCAGCTCACCACCGGGCAGGGTCATCGATGGCTACACCTTC
CDR3 protein: CASSPPGRVIDGYTF

V gene: TRBV20-1
J gene: TRBJ1-2
clone size: NA
D gene: NA
CDR3 DNA: TGCAGTGCTAGATCCGGGGGGGGATCTGGCTATGGCTACACCTTC
CDR3 protein: CSARSGGGSGYGYTF

V gene: TRBV2
J gene: TRBJ1-5
clone size: once
D gene: TRBD1
CDR3 DNA: TGTGCCAGCCTACAGGGGCTCCAGCCCCAGCATTTT
CDR3 protein: CASLQGLQPQHF

V gene: TRBV3-1
J gene: TRBJ2-1
clone size: NA
D gene: TRBD2
CDR3 DNA: TGTGCCAGCAGCCAATTGGTAGCGGGGAACAATGAGCAGTTCTTC
CDR3 protein: CASSQLVAGNNEQFF

V gene: TRBV7-8
J gene: TRBJ2-1
clone size: NA
D gene: NA
CDR3 DNA: TGTGCCAGCAGCTTAGCGCACAGTAGCTTAAATGAGCAGTTCTTC
CDR3 protein: CASSLAHSSLNEQFF

V gene: TRBV11-2
J gene: TRBJ2-3
clone size: NA
D gene: NA
CDR3 DNA: TGTGCCAGCAGCTTATTGAAGCTCACAGATACGCAGTATTTT
CDR3 protein: CASSLLKLTDTQYF

V gene: TRBV4-2
J gene: TRBJ2-3
clone size: once
D gene: TRBD2
CDR3 DNA: TGTGCCAGCAGCCAAGAGTTGACTAGCTGGGATACGCAGTATTTT
CDR3 protein: CASSQELTSWDTQYF

V gene: TRBV7-8
J gene: TRBJ1-2
clone size: NA
D gene: TRBD1
CDR3 DNA: TGTGCCAGCAGCCCTATGGGACAGGGGAACTATGGCTACACCTTC
CDR3 protein: CASSPMGQGNYGYTF

V gene: TRBV30
J gene: TRBJ1-1
clone size: once
D gene: NA
CDR3 DNA: TGTGCCTGGAGCCGGGGACACACGGAAGCTTTCTTT
CDR3 protein: CAWSRGHTEAFF

V gene: TRBV30
J gene: TRBJ1-1
clone size: NA
D gene: NA
CDR3 DNA: TGTGCCTGGACCGTTCAAGGGATGAACACTGAAGCTTTCTTT
CDR3 protein: CAWTVQGMNTEAFF

V gene: TRBV29-1
J gene: TRBJ1-2
clone size: NA
D gene: TRBD1
CDR3 DNA: TGCAGCGTTGGCCGGACAGGGGGCGACTATGGCTACACCTTC
CDR3 protein: CSVGRTGGDYGYTF

V gene: TRBV3-1
J gene: TRBJ1-1
clone size: NA
D gene: NA
CDR3 DNA: TGTGCCAGCAGTAACAGCTTCGTCCAGGACACTGAAGCTTTCTTT
CDR3 protein: CASSNSFVQDTEAFF

V gene: TRBV19
J gene: TRBJ1-6
clone size: NA
D gene: NA
CDR3 DNA: TGTGCCAGTAGTACGGCAGCTTATAATTCACCCCTCCACTTT
CDR3 protein: CASSTAAYNSPLHF

V gene: TRBV9
J gene: TRBJ2-3
clone size: NA
D gene: NA
CDR3 DNA: TGTGCCAGCAGCGGAAACTGGGTGGGAGATACGCAGTATTTT
CDR3 protein: CASSGNWVGDTQYF

V gene: TRBV2
J gene: TRBJ2-3
clone size: NA
D gene: NA
CDR3 DNA: NA
CDR3 protein: CASSTSWGDTQYF

V gene: TRBV29-1
J gene: TRBJ2-1
clone size: NA
D gene: TRBD2
CDR3 DNA: TGCAGCGTCGGGACTAGCGGGTACAATGAGCAGTTCTTC
CDR3 protein: CSVGTSGYNEQFF

V gene: TRBV20-1
J gene: TRBJ2-1
clone size: NA
D gene: TRBD2
CDR3 DNA: TGCAGTGTTCCCCAGGAGCGGGGATGGGAGCAGTTCTTC
CDR3 protein: CSVPQERGWEQFF

V gene: TRBV2
J gene: TRBJ2-3
clone size: NA
D gene: NA
CDR3 DNA: TGTGCCAGCAGTGTGCCCACTAGTCGGACAGATACGCAGTATTTT
CDR3 protein: CASSVPTSRTDTQYF

V gene: TRBV24-1
J gene: TRBJ2-1
clone size: NA
D gene: TRBD2
CDR3 DNA: TGTGCCACCAGTGCTACCGGGACTAGCGCGTACAATGAGCAGTTCTTC
CDR3 protein: CATSATGTSAYNEQFF

V gene: TRBV29-1
J gene: TRBJ2-5
clone size: NA
D gene: NA
CDR3 DNA: TGCAGCGTTGAAGGTCGGGACATAGTTCAAGAGACCCAGTACTTC
CDR3 protein: CSVEGRDIVQETQYF

V gene: TRBV18
J gene: TRBJ1-1
clone size: few
D gene: TRBD1
CDR3 DNA: TGTGCCAGCTCACCGGGGGACAGAGAAGCTTTCTTT
CDR3 protein: CASSPGDREAFF

V gene: TRBV30
J gene: TRBJ2-2
clone size: once
D gene: NA
CDR3 DNA: TGTGCCCAACTAGGAACCACCGGGGAGCTGTTTTTT
CDR3 protein: CAQLGTTGELFF

V gene: TRBV7-2
J gene: TRBJ2-3
clone size: once
D gene: TRBD2
CDR3 DNA: TGTGCCAGCAGCTTAGTCGTTAGCGGGGGGGAGGATACGCAGTATTTT
CDR3 protein: CASSLVVSGGEDTQYF

V gene: TRBV7-3
J gene: TRBJ2-1
clone size: NA
D gene: NA
CDR3 DNA: TGTGCCAGCAGCCTTCGACACGGCAGCTCCTACAATGAGCAGTTCTTC
CDR3 protein: CASSLRHGSSYNEQFF

V gene: TRBV12-3/TRBV12-4
J gene: TRBJ1-3
clone size: NA
D gene: NA
CDR3 DNA: TGTGCCAGCAGTCCCGCTTCTGGAAACACCATATATTTT
CDR3 protein: CASSPASGNTIYF